The 22 T cell receptor beta chains presented below share a single source sample, sequenced in a study of type 1 and type 2 diabetes patients. Genomic DNA was the PCR template. The TCR beta CDR3 region was amplified using 30 forward and 13 reverse primers. One entry per CDR3 protein, called by TCRdb with MiXCR from the multiplex PCR reads. The sample lists some 250,000 distinct CDR3 sequences; more than 45% were seen once. Sequenced sample: peripheral blood mononuclear cells (PBMCs). These receptors were collected from a man aged 18 to 30 with type 2 diabetes.

As for this clonotype: One junction end does not reproduce the germline sequence, and a read error may be involved. The chain uses TRBV5-1 and TRBJ2-5; TRBD2 matches 13 bases. In germline, CDR1 is SGHRS, CDR2 YFSETQ. This CDR3 has 13 amino acids. The CDR3 DNA reads TGTGCCAGCAGCTTCACTAGCGGGGGGGCCCAGTACTTC. Protein: CASSFTSGGAQYF.

This clonotype was picked up a small number of times. The chain is built from TRBV7-6 and TRBJ2-7, with no clear D. The CDR3 covers 13 residues. The V gene lost 1 base and the J gene lost 3 bases, with 7 bases spanning the gap. Germline CDR1 reads SGHVS; CDR2 reads FNYEAQ. For the CDR3, the DNA is TGTGCCAGCAGCTTAGGCCAGATCTACGAGCAGTACTTC. Protein product: CASSLGQIYEQYF.

Many counts were recorded for this clonotype. The J gene is TRBJ2-7, the V gene TRBV20-1, with D possibly TRBD2 on 6 matching bases. Per germline, CDR1 DFQATT and CDR2 SNEGSKA (reference sequence). The V gene lost 5 bases and the J gene lost 3 bases, with 8 bases spanning the gap. The CDR3 extends over 11 amino acids. The CDR3 sequence: CSALAYYEQYF. The CDR3 region has the DNA TGCAGTGCTCTAGCGTACTACGAGCAGTACTTC.

This clonotype was seen only a few times. The chain joins TRBV19 to TRBJ1-1; no definite D call. The germline V and J ends were trimmed by 6 bases and 0 bases, with 11 bases remaining between them. CDR1 and CDR2 from the germline V gene are LNHDA and SQIVND (reference sequence). This CDR3 contains 14 residues. The CDR3 DNA follows: TGTGCCAGTAGGCGGAGTGAGTTGAACACTGAAGCTTTCTTT. Translating it yields CASRRSELNTEAFF.

This clonotype was observed a handful of times. V gene TRBV7-8 combines with J gene TRBJ1-2; D is perhaps TRBD1 (5 bases). Germline-derived CDR1 and CDR2 are SGHVS and FQNEAQ. V lost 5 bases and J lost 8, with 18 bases in between. The CDR3 extends over 14 amino acids. The CDR3 region is CASSPGTAGRGYTF. CDR3 DNA: TGTGCCAGCAGCCCGGGGACGGCCGGAAGGGGCTACACCTTC.

Only a few counts were recorded for this clonotype. The rearrangement links TRBV7-3 to TRBJ2-7, with D possibly being TRBD2 (5 bases). Deletions cut 5 bases from V and 7 bases from J, with 18 bases between. CDR1 and CDR2 from the germline V gene are SGHTA and FQGTGA. CDR3 length: 14 amino acids. The CDR3 coding sequence is TGTGCCAGCAGCCCGCCGACAAGGCCGGGGGAGCAGTACTTC. It encodes CASSPPTRPGEQYF.

The rearrangement joins TRBV27 to TRBJ2-1, with a tentative D call TRBD2 (6 bases). V lost 3 bases and J lost 7, with 16 bases in between. Germline V gene lookup returns CDR1 MNHEY and CDR2 SMNVEV (reference sequence). This CDR3 is 15 amino acids long. Here the CDR3 DNA reads TGTGCCAGCAGTTTTGGGAAGGGACTCCTAAATGAGCAGTTCTTC. Its translation: CASSFGKGLLNEQFF.

About this clonotype itself: The germline gene is not matched at one end of the junction; a read error may be the cause. This rearrangement joins TRBV7-2 to TRBJ2-2; TRBD2 matches 7 bases. CDR3 length: 14 amino acids. The V gene's germline CDR1 is SGHTA and CDR2 FQGNSA. CDR3 sequence: CASSLAANTGELFF. CDR3 bases: TGTGCCAGCAGCCTAGCGGCGAACACCGGGGAGCTGTTTTTT.

In regard to this clonotype: One end of the junction is discordant with germline, which a read error may explain. The chain has TRBV12-3 or TRBV12-4 and TRBJ2-5; D gene uncertain. The CDR3 consists of 12 residues. The CDR3 nucleotides read TGTGCCAGCAGTCTGGACCTCAATGAGCAGCTCTTC. Protein: CASSLDLNEQLF.

The V gene is TRBV6-6, the J gene TRBJ2-7, with 7 positions matching TRBD1. Germline CDR1 and CDR2: MNHNY and SVGAGI (reference sequence). J was trimmed by 2 bases and V by 4 bases; bases with no gene match: 8. The CDR3 contains 15 residues. The CDR3 sequence is CASSLQGHKTYEQYF. As DNA, the CDR3 is TGTGCCAGCAGTTTACAGGGGCACAAAACCTACGAGCAGTACTTC.

J is TRBJ2-3 and V is TRBV20-1; 11 nucleotides match TRBD2. The germline CDR1 and CDR2 sequences are DFQATT and SNEGSKA (reference sequence). The junction had 2 bases not matched to a gene; V was cut back by 6 bases and J by 0 bases. There are 14 residues in the CDR3. CDR3 nucleotides: TGCAGTGCCAGGACTAGCGGGAGCACAGATACGCAGTATTTT. It yields the protein CSARTSGSTDTQYF.

The J gene is TRBJ2-1, the V gene TRBV5-1; no reliable D call. CDR3 length: 12 amino acids. Germline CDR1 and CDR2: SGHRS and YFSETQ. V was pared by 1 base and J by 15 bases, with 14 bases between. This chain's CDR3 is CASSLNDQPGFF. As DNA, the CDR3 is TGCGCCAGCAGCTTGAATGACCAACCGGGGTTCTTC. Full variable domain (remainder filled in from reference TRBV5-1 and TRBJ2-1): KAGVTQTPRYLIKTRGQQVTLSCSPISGHRSVSWYQQTPGQGLQFLFEYFSETQRNKGNFPGRFSGRQFSNSRSEMNVSTLELGDSALYLCASSLNDQPGFFGPGTRLTVL.

The genes are TRBV6-5 and TRBJ1-5, with 8 bases that match TRBD1. Germline CDR1 is MNHEY and CDR2 is SVGAGI. The V gene end was trimmed by 6 bases and the J gene end by 5 bases; junction bases not matched to a gene: 9. The CDR3 is 15 residues long. CDR3 DNA: TGTGCCAGCAGGGGATCAGGGGGCTCGTATCAGCCCCAGCATTTT. Translated: CASRGSGGSYQPQHF.

At least ten counts were recorded for this clonotype. This sequence joins TRBV24-1 and TRBJ2-6; D is unresolved. The CDR3 totals 14 residues. Germline CDR1 is KGHDR and CDR2 is SFDVKD. V was clipped by 9 bases and J by 4 bases, with 12 bases between them. CDR3 loop: CATASAGGANVLTF. The CDR3 coding sequence is TGTGCCACCGCAAGTGCTGGAGGGGCCAACGTCCTGACTTTC.

This clonotype occurred a few times. J is TRBJ2-7 and V is TRBV14; possible D gene TRBD1, 6 bases. V was trimmed by 0 bases and J by 3 bases, leaving 15 bases between them. Germline CDR1 and CDR2: SGHDN and FVKESK. CDR3 size: 16 residues. Written as DNA, the CDR3 is TGTGCCAGCAGCCAAGATTCAGGGGCTAGGGGCTACGAGCAGTACTTC. Translated, it gives CASSQDSGARGYEQYF.

The chain combines TRBV28 with TRBJ1-1; D is uncertain. The CDR3 length is 15 residues. Trimming removed 3 bases from V and 1 base from J, with 12 bases in between. CDR1 and CDR2 (germline): MDHEN, SYDVKM. CDR3 in DNA: TGTGCCAGCAGTTTCAATCCATCTGGGAACACTGAAGCTTTCTTT. Translating gives CASSFNPSGNTEAFF.

The table lists this clonotype with a few counts. V usage is TRBV20-1 and J usage is TRBJ1-2; D gene ambiguous. Trimming left V 2 bases short and J 4 bases short, with 11 bases between. Germline V gene data show CDR1 as DFQATT and CDR2 as SNEGSKA (reference sequence). The CDR3 consists of 13 residues. This chain's CDR3 is CSARLDGIYGYTF. As DNA, the CDR3 is TGCAGTGCTAGATTGGACGGGATCTATGGCTACACCTTC.

This clonotype showed up just once. The J gene is TRBJ2-5, the V gene TRBV7-9, with D possibly TRBD2 on 5 matching bases. The DNA matches TRBJ2-1 better at its end, which makes the J call doubtful. The CDR3 contains 14 residues. CDR1 is SEHNR, CDR2 FQNEAQ, per germline (reference sequence). This CDR3 is CASSVEGTWNEQFF. The CDR3 bases are TGTGCCAGCAGCGTAGAGGGCACGTGGAATGAGCAGTTCTTC.

The rearrangement joins TRBV7-3 to TRBJ1-5, with D possibly TRBD1 on 5 matching bases. Germline V gene sequence: CDR1 SGHTA, CDR2 FQGTGA. V was clipped by 9 bases and J by 5 bases, with 20 bases between them. The CDR3 has 15 residues. The CDR3 bases are TGTGCCAGTAGTATAGGGATTCGCAGGGATCAGCCCCAGCATTTT. Encoded protein: CASSIGIRRDQPQHF.

The CDR3 protein is CASSLSGLAGLRDEQYF. In DNA, the CDR3 is TGTGCCAGCAGCTTAAGTGGGCTAGCGGGCCTCCGGGACGAGCAGTACTTC. The chain is built from TRBV11-2 and TRBJ2-7, with 8 bases that match TRBD2. Germline-derived CDR1 and CDR2 are SGHAT and FQNNGV. The CDR3 covers 17 residues. V lost 2 bases to trimming and J lost 5 bases; unmatched junction nucleotides: 14.

This clonotype was picked up a small number of times. The rearrangement links TRBV7-8 to TRBJ1-5; no clear D gene. The CDR3 covers 15 residues. The V gene's germline CDR1 is SGHVS and CDR2 FQNEAQ. Trimming took 4 bases from V and 0 from J, leaving 10 bases between them. The CDR3 is CASSYISGSNQPQHF. In DNA, the CDR3 is TGTGCCAGCAGCTACATATCGGGTAGCAATCAGCCCCAGCATTTT.

The chain couples TRBV30 to TRBJ2-3; 10 bases are a match to TRBD2. CDR3 length: 16 residues. V lost 1 base to trimming and J lost 0 bases; unmatched junction nucleotides: 4. Germline V lookup: CDR1 GTSNPN, CDR2 SVGIG (reference sequence). In DNA, the CDR3 is TGTGCCTGGAGTGGTACTAGCGGGATAAGCACAGATACGCAGTATTTT. Translating gives CAWSGTSGISTDTQYF.